The T cell receptor (beta chain) described here comes from a study of beta chain features in type 1 diabetes. Study-level points and caveats: A moderate, significant TCRB CDR3 shortening appeared in type 1 diabetes across four CD4+ subsets. The study left unresolved whether HLA type influences TCRB rearrangement. Among type 1 diabetes patients, VDJ junctions had fewer insertions and more deletions.

This clone has ten or more counts. Its matching antigen is unknown. Reverse transcription of all isolated RNA meant that expressed TCRB transcripts were sequenced. The method was immunoSEQ multiplex PCR; TCRdb's version includes in-frame clones alone and lacks a portion of them. The sample records 140,000 to 150,000 clones, about 13% being singletons. Sorting with CD45RO/CCR7/CD25/CD127/CD95/CD27 yielded naive, central memory, regulatory and stem-like memory CD4+ cells. V was shortened by 11 bases and J by 7 bases, with 15 bases between the two germline ends. The germline gives CDR1 ENHRY, CDR2 SYGVKD. CDR3 length: 12 residues.

V and J are TRBV10-3 and TRBJ2-1; perhaps TRBD2 as D (6 bases). This receptor was identified in a man between 18 and 29 years old with type 1 diabetes. Specimen: central memory CD4+ T cells from blood. In DNA, the CDR3 is TGTGCCTCCGGAGCTAGCGAGAATGAGCAGTTCTTC. Translating gives CASGASENEQFF.